This TCR beta chain is from a study of human thymus T cells. As to this clone: Its antigen is not identified.

The CDR3 sequence is 11 residues long. V shed 2 bases and J shed 7 bases, with 8 bases lying between them. Germline V gene lookup returns CDR1 DFQATT and CDR2 SNEGSKA (reference sequence). Findings of the study overall: Thymic and blood repertoires seemed to show skewed V and J gene use.

The thymus was resected at corrective cardiac surgery. Donor material was obtained from healthy Finnish infants undergoing corrective surgery for congenital heart defects. Data came from immunoSEQ multiplex PCR; TCRdb stores just in-frame clones and leaves some out. Altogether 60,000 to 75,000 clones are present, around 95% being singletons, with the ten largest covering under 0.04%. This clonotype was sampled from a girl under three years old with a congenital heart defect but otherwise immunologically healthy. Specimen: thymus tissue. V usage is TRBV20-1 and J usage is TRBJ1-1, with D hard to call. The CDR3 is CSARFCDEAFF. Here the CDR3 DNA reads TGCAGTGCTAGATTTTGCGATGAAGCTTTCTTT.